Detailed here is one T cell receptor (beta chain). Its antigen remains unidentified. The CDR3 runs 17 residues. The J segment lost 6 bases and the V segment lost 2 bases, leaving 11 bases of the junction unmatched. CDR1 is SGHRS and CDR2 is YFSETQ in the germline V gene. The sample belongs to a study of cytotoxic CD8 clonotypes in ibrutinib-treated CLL. General study results and limits: Among the clonotypes, public ones were uncommon and contracted or held stable on treatment. Before falling back toward baseline at progression, clonality had risen at the time of ibrutinib response.

TCRdb keeps only in-frame clones here, not all; method: immunoSEQ multiplex PCR. The table includes tens of thousands of clones, 70% to 90% detected once. The starting material was PBMCs, obtained at disease progression, from a patient treated with ibrutinib. This rearrangement joins TRBV5-1 to TRBJ1-2; 12 nucleotides line up with TRBD1. The receptor was isolated from a human donor with chronic lymphocytic leukemia. As DNA, the CDR3 is TGCGCCAGCAGCTTAAGGGCCGGGACAGGGGGCGTAGATGGCTACACCTTC. The encoded protein is CASSLRAGTGGVDGYTF.